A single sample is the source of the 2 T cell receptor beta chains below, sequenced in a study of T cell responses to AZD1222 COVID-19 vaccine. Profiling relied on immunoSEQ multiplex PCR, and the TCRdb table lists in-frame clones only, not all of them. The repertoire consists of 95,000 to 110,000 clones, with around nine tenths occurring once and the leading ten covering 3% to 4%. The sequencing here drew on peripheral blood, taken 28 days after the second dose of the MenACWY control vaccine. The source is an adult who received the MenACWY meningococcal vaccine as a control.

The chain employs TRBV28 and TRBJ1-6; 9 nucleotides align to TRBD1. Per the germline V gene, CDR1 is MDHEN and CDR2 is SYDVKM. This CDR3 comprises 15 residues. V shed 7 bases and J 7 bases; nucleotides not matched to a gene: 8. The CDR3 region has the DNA TGTGCCAGCATTCGAGGGGACAGGGAAAATTCACCCCTCCACTTT. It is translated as CASIRGDRENSPLHF.

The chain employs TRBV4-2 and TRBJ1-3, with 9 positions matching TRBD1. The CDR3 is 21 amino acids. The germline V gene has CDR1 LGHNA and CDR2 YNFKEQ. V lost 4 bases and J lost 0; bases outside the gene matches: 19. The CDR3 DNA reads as TGTGCCAGCAGCCGTATTTCGGGGACAGGGTATACCGGTACCTCTGGAAACACCATATATTTT. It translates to CASSRISGTGYTGTSGNTIYF.